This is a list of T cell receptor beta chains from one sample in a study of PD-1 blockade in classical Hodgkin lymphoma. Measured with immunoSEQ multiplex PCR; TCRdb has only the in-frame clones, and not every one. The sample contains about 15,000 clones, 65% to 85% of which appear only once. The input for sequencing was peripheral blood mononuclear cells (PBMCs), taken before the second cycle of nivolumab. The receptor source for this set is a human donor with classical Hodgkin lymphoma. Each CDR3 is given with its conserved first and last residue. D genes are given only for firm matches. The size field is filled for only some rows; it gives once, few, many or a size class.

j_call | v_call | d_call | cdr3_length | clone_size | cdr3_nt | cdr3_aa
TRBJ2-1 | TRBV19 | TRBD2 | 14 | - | TGTGCCAGTACCCCGACTAGCGGTTACAATGAGCAGTTCTTC | CASTPTSGYNEQFF
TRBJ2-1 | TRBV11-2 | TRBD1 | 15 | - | TGTGCCAGCAGCTACCGGACAGGGGAATTGTATGAGCAGTTCTTC | CASSYRTGELYEQFF
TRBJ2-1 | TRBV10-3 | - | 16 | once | TGTGCCATCAGTGAGTCCGGCAGGGATGCCAGCTATGAGCAGTTCTTC | CAISESGRDASYEQFF
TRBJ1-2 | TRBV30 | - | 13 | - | TGTGCCTGGAGACGGAGGGGTGTGTATGGCTACACCTTC | CAWRRRGVYGYTF
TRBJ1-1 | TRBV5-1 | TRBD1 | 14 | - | TGCGCCAGCAGCCCGGGACAGGGGTGGGATGAAGCTTTCTTT | CASSPGQGWDEAFF
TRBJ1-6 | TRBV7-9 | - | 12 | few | TGTGCCAGCGGCGACGGGGATTCACCCCTCCACTTT | CASGDGDSPLHF
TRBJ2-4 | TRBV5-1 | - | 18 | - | TGCGCCAGCAGCTTGCGGACGGACGTTCCTCTGGCCAAAAACATTCAGTACTTC | CASSLRTDVPLAKNIQYF
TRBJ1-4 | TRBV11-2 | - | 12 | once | TGTGCCAGCAGCTTAACGCGTGAAAAACTGTTTTTT | CASSLTREKLFF
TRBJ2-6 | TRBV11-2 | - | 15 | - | TGTGCCAGCAGCGCAGTACACTCTGGGGCCAACGTCCTGACTTTC | CASSAVHSGANVLTF
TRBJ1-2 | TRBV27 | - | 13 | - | TGTGCCAGCAGTATCGGACGTTCCTATGGCTACACCTTC | CASSIGRSYGYTF
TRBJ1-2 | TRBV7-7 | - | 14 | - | TGTGCTAGCAGCCCAATCACAGGGAACTATGGCTACACCTTC | CASSPITGNYGYTF
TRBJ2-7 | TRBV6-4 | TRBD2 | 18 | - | TGTGCCAGCAGTGGCAGGGGCTATACTAGCGGGAGAACCTACGAGCAGTACTTC | CASSGRGYTSGRTYEQYF